Listed below are T cell receptor beta chains from one sample, sequenced in a study of blood T cell repertoires in COVID-19. Sequencing was performed with immunoSEQ multiplex PCR; in TCRdb, only in-frame clones are kept and a portion is missing. Among roughly 290,000 clones, roughly four fifths were seen once, and the ten largest hold around 14%. What was sequenced was peripheral blood. The receptors stem from a person aged 70 to 80 with COVID-19, enrolled during active disease. Each CDR3 is given with its conserved first and last residue.

length: 14; J: TRBJ2-7; V: TRBV28; CDR3: CASSLQGRRGEQYF
length: 13; J: TRBJ1-2; V: TRBV7-2; CDR3: CASSLEQGYGYTF
length: 13; J: TRBJ1-2; V: TRBV27; CDR3: CASKPDINYGYTF
length: 14; J: TRBJ2-2; V: TRBV29-1; CDR3: CSAQGAWDTGELFF
length: 15; J: TRBJ1-1; V: TRBV5-1; CDR3: CASSLVAVMNTEAFF
length: 18; J: TRBJ2-7; V: TRBV14; CDR3: CASSQVGFVTGDVYEQYF
length: 15; J: TRBJ1-1; V: TRBV5-1; CDR3: CASSLGGNQWAEAFF
length: 12; J: TRBJ2-2; V: TRBV28; CDR3: CATDRPTGELFF
length: 13; J: TRBJ1-1; V: TRBV11-3; CDR3: CASSIDSNTEAFF
length: 17; J: TRBJ2-2; V: TRBV5-1; CDR3: CASSSRRLQDATGELFF
length: 16; J: TRBJ1-1; V: TRBV15; CDR3: CATSRRIGQGNTEAFF
length: 14; J: TRBJ2-1; V: TRBV3-1/TRBV3-2; CDR3: CASRETSGGDEQFF
length: 17; J: TRBJ2-5; V: TRBV29-1; CDR3: CSVAARDSFSFQETQYF
length: 11; J: TRBJ2-7; V: TRBV20-1; CDR3: CSAREGGTPYF
length: 15; J: TRBJ1-4; V: TRBV10-2; CDR3: CASSEGPATNEKLFF
length: 12; J: TRBJ1-4; V: TRBV12-3/TRBV12-4; CDR3: CATGATNEKLFF
length: 15; J: TRBJ2-1; V: TRBV28; CDR3: CASSWTGGAYNEQFF
length: 14; J: TRBJ2-7; V: TRBV18; CDR3: CASSPDRESYEQYF
length: 14; J: TRBJ2-5; V: TRBV11-1; CDR3: CASSLESRGETQYF
length: 14; J: TRBJ2-2; V: TRBV5-1; CDR3: CATRTERLTGELFF
length: 15; J: TRBJ1-6; V: TRBV7-3; CDR3: CASRFSLAGNSPLHF
length: 15; J: TRBJ1-1; V: TRBV28; CDR3: CASSLGQGGNTEAFF